The rows below give T cell receptor beta chains drawn from one sample of a study of blood T cells in healthy people across ages. In TCRdb, the 5' RACE reads were re-called with MiXCR into one record per CDR3 protein. The sample lists about 680,000 distinct CDR3 sequences; about 52% were seen once. Sequencing input: blood. These receptor sequences come from a woman aged 55 to 70 in good health. The CDR3 runs from the conserved cysteine through the conserved F or W. A D gene is named only where the DNA matches it firmly. Some rows mark clone size as missing; the rest say once, few, many or name a class of expanded clone.

abundance	j_gene	d_gene	v_gene	CDR3aa	CDR3nt
few	TRBJ2-5	TRBD2	TRBV20-1	CSARIGTSGQETQYF	TGCAGTGCTAGAATAGGGACTAGCGGTCAAGAGACCCAGTACTTC
.	TRBJ2-1	TRBD2	TRBV4-1	CASSQEARGDEQFF	TGCGCCAGCAGCCAAGAAGCCCGGGGGGATGAGCAGTTCTTC
few	TRBJ1-1	.	TRBV7-9	CASSLAGRVWGHTEAFF	TGTGCCAGCAGCTTAGCGGGCAGGGTTTGGGGCCACACTGAAGCTTTCTTT
.	TRBJ1-1	TRBD1	TRBV5-1	CASSFDSTGLKAFF	TGCGCCAGCAGCTTCGATTCGACAGGGTTAAAAGCTTTCTTT
few	TRBJ2-5	.	TRBV4-2	CASSRSSRLEQYF	TGTGCCAGCAGCCGATCTAGCCGTCTAGAGCAGTACTTC
few	TRBJ2-2	TRBD2	TRBV5-1	CASSLGLAGGELFF	TGCGCCAGCAGCTTGGGACTAGCTGGCGGGGAGCTGTTTTTT
.	TRBJ2-5	TRBD2	TRBV5-1	CASSPYASGEETQYF	TGCGCCAGCAGCCCGTATGCTAGCGGGGAAGAGACCCAGTACTTC
few	TRBJ2-3	.	TRBV6-2/TRBV6-3	CASSFPRGDTQYF	TGTGCCAGCAGTTTTCCAAGGGGAGATACGCAGTATTTT
few	TRBJ2-1	TRBD2	TRBV29-1	CSVEPNLAGLEQFF	TGCAGCGTTGAACCAAATCTAGCGGGGCTTGAGCAGTTCTTC
few	TRBJ2-1	.	TRBV14	CASSPYRVALNEQFF	TGTGCCAGCAGCCCGTACAGGGTAGCCCTCAATGAGCAGTTCTTC
.	TRBJ1-1	.	TRBV7-9	CASSLAVINTEAFF	TGTGCCAGCAGCTTAGCGGTTATTAACACTGAAGCTTTCTTT
.	TRBJ2-7	.	TRBV7-9	CASSSDISYEQYF	TGTGCCAGCAGCTCTGACATCTCCTACGAGCAGTACTTC
.	TRBJ2-7	.	TRBV29-1	CSVAGGQIRYEQYF	TGCAGCGTTGCAGGCGGACAGATAAGGTACGAGCAGTACTTC
.	TRBJ2-1	.	TRBV9	CASSVGISATGEQFF	TGTGCCAGCAGCGTAGGCATCTCGGCCACCGGGGAGCAGTTCTTC
few	TRBJ2-7	.	TRBV20-1	CSAQTLGVAWEQYF	TGCAGTGCGCAGACACTAGGAGTCGCCTGGGAGCAGTACTTC
few	TRBJ2-5	TRBD1	TRBV5-1	CASSLNTGGRETQYF	TGCGCCAGCAGTTTAAATACAGGGGGAAGAGAGACCCAGTACTTC
.	TRBJ1-2	TRBD1	TRBV29-1	CSVGDSQITYGYTF	TGCAGCGTTGGGGACAGCCAGATTACTTATGGCTACACCTTC
.	TRBJ1-2	.	TRBV6-6	CASSHSSGGYTF	TGTGCCAGCAGCCACTCATCGGGAGGCTACACCTTC
.	TRBJ2-5	.	TRBV5-1	CASSLTPTGQETQYF	TGCGCCAGCAGTCTAACACCGACAGGACAAGAGACCCAGTACTTC
.	TRBJ2-3	.	TRBV7-2	CASSSWRADTQYF	TGTGCCAGCAGCTCTTGGAGGGCGGATACGCAGTATTTT
.	TRBJ2-1	TRBD1	TRBV7-2	CACSGTGGHEQFF	TGTGCCTGCAGTGGGACAGGGGGCCATGAGCAGTTCTTC
.	TRBJ2-5	TRBD2	TRBV5-1	CASSLDPLAGVETQYF	TGCGCCAGCAGCTTGGACCCCCTAGCGGGAGTGGAGACCCAGTACTTC
many	TRBJ1-4	.	TRBV2	CASSGTGEKLFF	TGTGCCAGCAGCGGGACTGGGGAAAAACTGTTTTTT
once	TRBJ1-4	.	TRBV20-1	CSVGLEKLFF	TGCAGTGTTGGTCTTGAAAAACTGTTTTTT
few	TRBJ2-4	TRBD2	TRBV9	CASSVGVGRASNIQYF	TGTGCCAGCAGCGTTGGTGTAGGGAGGGCGTCGAACATTCAGTACTTC
.	TRBJ1-4	TRBD1	TRBV5-1	CASSLWTGNEKLFF	TGCGCCAGCAGCTTGTGGACAGGGAATGAAAAACTGTTTTTT
.	TRBJ2-5	.	TRBV10-3	CAISESGPRGFYNEQYF	TGTGCCATCAGTGAGTCGGGGCCTAGGGGGTTTTACAATGAGCAGTACTTC
.	TRBJ2-3	TRBD2	TRBV12-3/TRBV12-4	CASSLSSGGTYTQYF	TGTGCCAGCAGTTTAAGTAGCGGGGGCACGTATACGCAGTATTTT
once	TRBJ2-7	TRBD2	TRBV10-3	CAIGGLAGVTYEQYF	TGTGCCATCGGGGGACTAGCGGGAGTTACCTACGAGCAGTACTTC
.	TRBJ2-4	.	TRBV7-3	CASSYDPTAGGRAKNIQYF	TGTGCCAGCAGCTACGACCCAACGGCCGGGGGGCGCGCCAAAAACATTCAGTACTTC
.	TRBJ2-1	.	TRBV7-2	CASSLNGGLPYNEQFF	TGTGCCAGCAGCTTAAATGGCGGTCTTCCCTACAATGAGCAGTTCTTC
.	TRBJ2-2	.	TRBV10-3	CAIMDTGELFF	TGTGCCATCATGGACACCGGGGAACTGTTTTTT
.	TRBJ2-6	.	TRBV28	CASSLGIASGANVLTF	TGTGCCAGCAGTTTGGGGATTGCTTCTGGGGCCAACGTCCTGACTTTC
.	TRBJ2-1	TRBD2	TRBV10-3	CAISIRETGLAGGRNEQFF	TGTGCCATCAGCATTCGAGAGACGGGACTAGCGGGAGGGCGGAATGAGCAGTTCTTC
few	TRBJ2-7	TRBD1	TRBV5-1	CASSRRTGPQGEQYF	TGCGCCAGCAGCAGGCGGACAGGGCCGCAAGGGGAGCAGTACTTC
.	TRBJ2-5	.	TRBV29-1	CSVSVNVQETQYF	TGCAGCGTTAGTGTAAATGTCCAAGAGACCCAGTACTTC
many	TRBJ2-7	TRBD2	TRBV6-5	CASSYGGDSYEQYF	TGTGCCAGCAGTTACGGGGGGGATTCCTACGAGCAGTACTTC
.	TRBJ2-7	.	TRBV20-1	CSARDFRANWSEQYF	TGCAGTGCTAGAGATTTTCGGGCCAACTGGAGCGAGCAGTACTTC
few	TRBJ2-5	.	TRBV7-2	CASSLRAGPEETQYF	TGTGCCAGCAGCCTACGAGCAGGGCCGGAGGAGACCCAGTACTTC
.	TRBJ2-3	.	TRBV4-2	CASSHFAGEAYTDTQYF	TGTGCCAGCAGCCACTTCGCTGGGGAGGCCTACACAGATACGCAGTATTTT
.	TRBJ2-7	TRBD2	TRBV12-3/TRBV12-4	CASSLAIAGGYNEQYF	TGTGCCAGCAGTTTAGCGATAGCGGGAGGGTACAATGAGCAGTACTTC
.	TRBJ1-1	.	TRBV5-1	CASSLADSLTEAFF	TGCGCCAGCAGCTTGGCCGACTCGCTGACTGAAGCTTTCTTT
.	TRBJ2-3	TRBD1	TRBV6-1	CASSRYRGRLGDTQYF	TGTGCCAGCAGCCGATACAGGGGGCGTTTAGGAGATACGCAGTATTTT
.	TRBJ2-3	.	TRBV29-1	CSVEVGGRAPTDTQYF	TGCAGCGTTGAAGTAGGAGGGAGAGCTCCCACAGATACGCAGTATTTT
.	TRBJ2-1	.	TRBV7-6	CASSLGTSEQFF	TGTGCCAGCAGCCTGGGAACGAGTGAGCAGTTCTTC
.	TRBJ1-2	.	TRBV21-1	CASSKVTGYTF	TGTGCCAGCAGCAAAGTGACTGGCTACACCTTC
.	TRBJ2-2	TRBD1	TRBV29-1	CSVGTGVGELFF	TGCAGCGTCGGGACAGGGGTCGGGGAGCTGTTTTTT
.	TRBJ2-7	.	TRBV20-1	CSARNPVPYEQYF	TGCAGTGCTAGAAACCCGGTTCCCTACGAGCAGTACTTC
.	TRBJ2-3	TRBD2	TRBV20-1	CSAKLAGGPASTDTQYF	TGCAGTGCTAAACTAGCGGGAGGGCCAGCTAGCACAGATACGCAGTATTTT
.	TRBJ1-4	TRBD1	TRBV12-3/TRBV12-4	CASSKQGWNEKLFF	TGTGCCAGCAGTAAACAGGGGTGGAATGAAAAACTGTTTTTT
few	TRBJ2-7	TRBD1	TRBV29-1	CSVGTGYNEQYF	TGCAGCGTTGGGACAGGGTACAATGAGCAGTACTTC
.	TRBJ2-1	.	TRBV28	CASSLGGGFNEQFF	TGTGCCAGCAGTTTGGGCGGTGGGTTCAATGAGCAGTTCTTC
few	TRBJ2-1	TRBD1	TRBV27	CASSDRGDEQFF	TGTGCCAGCAGTGACAGGGGTGATGAGCAGTTCTTC
few	TRBJ1-6	TRBD1	TRBV28	CASSPPFQGAGKDLHF	TGTGCCAGCAGCCCCCCGTTCCAGGGGGCGGGAAAGGACCTCCACTTT